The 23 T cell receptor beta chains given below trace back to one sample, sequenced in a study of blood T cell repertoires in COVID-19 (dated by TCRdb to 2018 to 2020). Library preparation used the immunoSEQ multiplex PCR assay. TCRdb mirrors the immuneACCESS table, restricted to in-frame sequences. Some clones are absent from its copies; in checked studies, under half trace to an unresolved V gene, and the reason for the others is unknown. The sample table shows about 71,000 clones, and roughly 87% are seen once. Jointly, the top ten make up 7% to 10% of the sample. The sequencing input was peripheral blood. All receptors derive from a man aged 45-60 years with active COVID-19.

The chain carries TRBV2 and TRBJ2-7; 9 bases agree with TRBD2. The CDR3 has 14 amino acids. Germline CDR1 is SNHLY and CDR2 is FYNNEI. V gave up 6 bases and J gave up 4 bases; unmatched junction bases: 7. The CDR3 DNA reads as TGTGCCAGCAGAAATAGCGGGGGCTTATACGAGCAGTACTTC. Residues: CASRNSGGLYEQYF.

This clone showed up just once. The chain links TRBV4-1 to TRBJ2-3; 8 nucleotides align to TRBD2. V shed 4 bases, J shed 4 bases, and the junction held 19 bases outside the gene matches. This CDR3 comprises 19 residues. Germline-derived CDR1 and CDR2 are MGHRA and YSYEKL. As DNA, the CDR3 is TGCGCCAGCAGCCTCACAAGGGGCCTTGGCGGGGGGCGGGCAGATACGCAGTATTTT. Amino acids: CASSLTRGLGGGRADTQYF.

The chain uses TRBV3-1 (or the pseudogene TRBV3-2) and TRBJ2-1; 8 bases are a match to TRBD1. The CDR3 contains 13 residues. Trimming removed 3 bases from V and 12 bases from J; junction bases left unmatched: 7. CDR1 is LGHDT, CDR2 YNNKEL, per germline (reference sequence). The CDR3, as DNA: TGTGCCAGCAGCCAGACTGGACAGGGTCCGCAGTTCTTC. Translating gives CASSQTGQGPQFF.

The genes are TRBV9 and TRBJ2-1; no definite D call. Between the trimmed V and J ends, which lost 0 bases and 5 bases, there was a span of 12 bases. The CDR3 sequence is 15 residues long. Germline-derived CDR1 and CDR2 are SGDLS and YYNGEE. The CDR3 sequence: CASSVAARPHNEQFF. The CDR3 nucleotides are TGTGCCAGCAGCGTAGCAGCCAGGCCCCACAATGAGCAGTTCTTC.

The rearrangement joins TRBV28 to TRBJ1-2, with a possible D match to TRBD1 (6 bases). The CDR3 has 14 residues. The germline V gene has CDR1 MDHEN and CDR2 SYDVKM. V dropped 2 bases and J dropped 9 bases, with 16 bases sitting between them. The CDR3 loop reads CASSLRQALLSYTF. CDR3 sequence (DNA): TGTGCCAGCAGTTTAAGACAGGCCCTCCTCAGCTACACCTTC.

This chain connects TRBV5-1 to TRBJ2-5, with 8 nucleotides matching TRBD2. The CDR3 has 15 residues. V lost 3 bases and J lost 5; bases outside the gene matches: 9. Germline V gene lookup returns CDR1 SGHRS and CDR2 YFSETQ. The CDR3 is CASSSGGAISETQYF. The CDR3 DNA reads TGCGCCAGCAGCTCCGGGGGGGCAATCTCGGAGACCCAGTACTTC.

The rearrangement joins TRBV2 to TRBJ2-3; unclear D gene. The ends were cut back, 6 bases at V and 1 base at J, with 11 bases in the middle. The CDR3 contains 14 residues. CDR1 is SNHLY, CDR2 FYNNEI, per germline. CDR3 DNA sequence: TGTGCCAGCAGCCCAGGTGACGGCACAGATACGCAGTATTTT. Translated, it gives CASSPGDGTDTQYF.

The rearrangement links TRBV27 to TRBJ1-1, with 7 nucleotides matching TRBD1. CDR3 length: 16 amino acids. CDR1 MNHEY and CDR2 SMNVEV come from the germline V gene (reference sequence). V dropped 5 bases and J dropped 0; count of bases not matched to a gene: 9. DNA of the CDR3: TGTGCCAGCAGTGCCAGATACAGGGGCGTGAACACTGAAGCTTTCTTT. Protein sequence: CASSARYRGVNTEAFF.

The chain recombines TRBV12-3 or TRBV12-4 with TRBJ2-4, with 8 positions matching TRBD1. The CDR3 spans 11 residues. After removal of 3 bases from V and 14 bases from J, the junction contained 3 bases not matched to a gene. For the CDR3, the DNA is TGTGCCAGCAGTTTGGGACAGGAGGAGTACTTC. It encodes CASSLGQEEYF.

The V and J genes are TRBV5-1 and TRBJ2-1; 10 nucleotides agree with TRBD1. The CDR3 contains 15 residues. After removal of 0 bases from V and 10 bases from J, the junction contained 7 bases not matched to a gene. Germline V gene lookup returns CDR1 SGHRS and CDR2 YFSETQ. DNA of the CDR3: TGCGCCAGCAGCTTGGGGGACAGGGGTATCGGGGAGCAGTTCTTC. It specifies CASSLGDRGIGEQFF.

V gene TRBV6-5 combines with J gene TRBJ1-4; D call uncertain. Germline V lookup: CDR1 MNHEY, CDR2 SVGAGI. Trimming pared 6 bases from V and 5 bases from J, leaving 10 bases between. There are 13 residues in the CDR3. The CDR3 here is CASRGDKNEKLFF. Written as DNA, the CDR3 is TGTGCCAGCAGAGGCGACAAAAATGAAAAACTGTTTTTT.

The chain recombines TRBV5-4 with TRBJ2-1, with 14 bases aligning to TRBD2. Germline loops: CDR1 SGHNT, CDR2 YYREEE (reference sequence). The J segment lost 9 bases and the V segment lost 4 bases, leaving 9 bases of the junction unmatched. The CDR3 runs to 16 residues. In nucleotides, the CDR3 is TGTGCCAGCAGCCGAGGGACTAGCGGGGGCTTTGCTGAGCAGTTCTTC. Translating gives CASSRGTSGGFAEQFF.

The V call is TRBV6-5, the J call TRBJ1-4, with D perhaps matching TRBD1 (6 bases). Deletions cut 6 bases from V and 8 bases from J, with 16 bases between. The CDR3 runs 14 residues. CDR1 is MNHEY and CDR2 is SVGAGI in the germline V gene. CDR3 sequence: CASSFTGTREKLFF. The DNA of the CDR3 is TGTGCCAGCAGCTTCACAGGGACAAGGGAAAAACTGTTTTTT.

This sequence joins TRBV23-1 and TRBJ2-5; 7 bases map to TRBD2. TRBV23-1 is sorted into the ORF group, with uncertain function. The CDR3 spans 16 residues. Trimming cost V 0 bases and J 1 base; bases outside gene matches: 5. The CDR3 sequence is CASSQSHGGIQETQYF. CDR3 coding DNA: TGCGCCAGCAGTCAATCTCACGGGGGGATCCAAGAGACCCAGTACTTC.

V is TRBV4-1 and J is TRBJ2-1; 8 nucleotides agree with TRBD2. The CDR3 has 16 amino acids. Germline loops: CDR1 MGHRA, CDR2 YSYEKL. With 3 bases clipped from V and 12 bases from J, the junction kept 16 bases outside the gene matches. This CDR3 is CASSQTGTRGPLRQFF. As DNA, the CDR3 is TGCGCCAGCAGCCAGACCGGGACTAGGGGCCCCCTCAGGCAGTTCTTC.

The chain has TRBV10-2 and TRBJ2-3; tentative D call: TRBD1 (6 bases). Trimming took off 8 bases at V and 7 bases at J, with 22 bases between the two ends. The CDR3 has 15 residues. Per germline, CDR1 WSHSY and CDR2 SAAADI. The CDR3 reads CASFEGQGQGNTQYF. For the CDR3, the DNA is TGCGCCAGCTTCGAGGGGCAGGGACAAGGGAATACGCAGTATTTT.

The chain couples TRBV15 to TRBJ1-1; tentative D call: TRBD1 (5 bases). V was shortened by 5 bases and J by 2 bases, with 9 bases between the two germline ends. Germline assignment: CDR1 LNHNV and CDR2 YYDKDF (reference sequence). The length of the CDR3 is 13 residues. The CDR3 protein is CATSGTGNTEAFF. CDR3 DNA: TGTGCCACCAGCGGTACAGGAAACACTGAAGCTTTCTTT.

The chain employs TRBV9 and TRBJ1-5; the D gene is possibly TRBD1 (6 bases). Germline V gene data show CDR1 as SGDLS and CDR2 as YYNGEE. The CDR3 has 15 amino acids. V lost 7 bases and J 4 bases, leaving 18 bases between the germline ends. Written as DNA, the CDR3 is TGTGCCAGCTTGGGAGGGGGGAACGGGAATCAGCCCCAGCATTTT. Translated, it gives CASLGGGNGNQPQHF.

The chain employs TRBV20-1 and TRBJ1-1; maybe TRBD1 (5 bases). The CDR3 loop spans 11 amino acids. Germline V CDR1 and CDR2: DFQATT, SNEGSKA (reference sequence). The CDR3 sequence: CSTDSDTEAFF. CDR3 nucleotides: TGCAGCACCGACAGCGACACTGAAGCTTTCTTT.

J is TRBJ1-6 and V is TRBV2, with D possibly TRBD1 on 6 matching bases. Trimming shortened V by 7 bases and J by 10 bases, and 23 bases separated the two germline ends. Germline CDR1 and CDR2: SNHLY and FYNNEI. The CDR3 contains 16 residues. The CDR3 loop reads CASTARAGAPGSPLHF. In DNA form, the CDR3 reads TGTGCCAGCACAGCCAGGGCAGGGGCTCCGGGATCACCCCTCCACTTT.

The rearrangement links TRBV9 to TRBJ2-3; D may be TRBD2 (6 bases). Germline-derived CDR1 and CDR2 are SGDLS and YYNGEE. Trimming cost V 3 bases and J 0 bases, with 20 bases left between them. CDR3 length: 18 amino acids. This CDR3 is CASSAEFAGTTSTDTQYF. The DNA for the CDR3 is TGTGCCAGCAGCGCAGAGTTTGCGGGGACCACTAGCACAGATACGCAGTATTTT.

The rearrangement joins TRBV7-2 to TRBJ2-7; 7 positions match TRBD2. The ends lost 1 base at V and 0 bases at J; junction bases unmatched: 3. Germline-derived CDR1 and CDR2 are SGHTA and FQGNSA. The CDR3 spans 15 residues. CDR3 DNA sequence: TGTGCCAGCAGCTTAGATGGGGGGGTCTCCTACGAGCAGTACTTC. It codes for CASSLDGGVSYEQYF.

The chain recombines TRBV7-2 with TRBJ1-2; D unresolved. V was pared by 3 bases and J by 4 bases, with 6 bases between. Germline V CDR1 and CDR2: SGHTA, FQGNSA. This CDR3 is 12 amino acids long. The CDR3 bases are TGTGCCAGCAGCTTGGCAGGCTATGGCTACACCTTC. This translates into CASSLAGYGYTF.